This T cell receptor (beta chain) is drawn from a study of cytomegalovirus exposure and HLA in healthy donors. There are 15 residues in the CDR3. Germline CDR1 and CDR2: SGHTS and YDEGEE. V lost 4 bases, J lost 7 bases, and 15 bases lay in between. In the PCR, 60 Vbeta and 13 Jbeta primers were used. Clones were sequenced by immunoSEQ multiplex PCR, and TCRdb holds only the in-frame ones, with some missing. The sample has over 150,000 clones, 60% to 85% seen once. The sequence came from a male donor in good health and CMV-seropositive. This chain connects TRBV5-8 to TRBJ1-6; a possible D gene is TRBD1 (6 bases). Sequencing was performed on PBMCs. The CDR3 is CASSLSRGGNSPLHF. CDR3 in DNA: TGTGCCAGCAGCCTTTCCAGGGGTGGCAATTCACCCCTCCACTTT.